The 20 T cell receptor beta chains presented below share a single source sample, sequenced in a study of blood T cell repertoires in COVID-19. Only in-frame clones appear in the TCRdb table, and some are missing; sequencing was by immunoSEQ multiplex PCR. The sample carries hundreds of thousands of clones, 70% to 90% recorded once. Sequencing was carried out using peripheral blood. The receptors derive from a woman aged 25 to 39 with active or convalescent COVID-19.

V usage is TRBV6-5 and J usage is TRBJ2-1, with 7 positions matching TRBD1. The germline CDR1 and CDR2 sequences are MNHEY and SVGAGI. This CDR3 is built from 15 residues. V shed 6 bases and J 6 bases; nucleotides not matched to a gene: 11. CDR3: CASRPPGTARNEQFF. The CDR3 DNA sequence: TGTGCCAGCAGACCACCCGGGACAGCCCGCAATGAGCAGTTCTTC.

V and J are TRBV3-1 (or the pseudogene TRBV3-2) and TRBJ1-2, with TRBD1 as a possible D gene (5 bases). The V end was cut by 6 bases, the J end by 7 bases, with 15 bases between. CDR1 and CDR2 from the germline V gene are LGHDT and YNNKEL (reference sequence). The CDR3 is 13 amino acids. CDR3 bases: TGTGCCAGCAGACCCGGGACTAATCCTGGCTACACCTTC. Amino acids: CASRPGTNPGYTF.

The rearrangement joins TRBV10-2 to TRBJ1-5; no reliable D call. Trimming cost V 4 bases and J 4 bases, with 8 bases left between them. The length of the CDR3 is 13 residues. Germline values: CDR1 WSHSY, CDR2 SAAADI. The DNA of the CDR3 is TGCGCCAGCAGTGGAGGTGTAAATCAGCCCCAGCATTTT. It specifies CASSGGVNQPQHF.

The V gene is TRBV25-1, the J gene TRBJ2-1; 9 positions agree with TRBD2. CDR3 length: 15 amino acids. CDR1 and CDR2 (germline): MGHDK, SYGVNS. Trimming at V came to 3 bases and at J to 8 bases, leaving 8 bases not matched to a gene. CDR3: CASSDLSSGVHEQFF. Written as DNA, the CDR3 is TGTGCCAGCAGTGATCTTTCTAGCGGGGTGCATGAGCAGTTCTTC.

The chain links TRBV6-1 to TRBJ1-6; no clear D. Trimming cost V 1 base and J 6 bases, with 7 bases left between them. CDR3 length: 14 residues. Germline assignment: CDR1 MNHNS and CDR2 SASEGT. CDR3 nucleotide sequence: TGTGCCAGCAGTGAAGGCCAGCGTAATTCACCCCTCCACTTT. Its protein is CASSEGQRNSPLHF.

CDR3 DNA sequence: TGTGCCAGCAGTCCCGCTAGCGGGGGGGTAGTCTACGAGCAGTACTTC. Its protein is CASSPASGGVVYEQYF. The rearrangement joins TRBV2 to TRBJ2-7; 12 positions agree with TRBD2. The CDR3 has 16 amino acids. CDR1 and CDR2 (germline): SNHLY, FYNNEI. V lost 5 bases, J lost 3 bases, and 8 bases stayed unmatched.

The chain employs TRBV7-7 and TRBJ2-7; TRBD1 matches at 7 bases. Trimming removed 1 base from V and 3 bases from J; junction bases left unmatched: 3. CDR1 and CDR2 from the germline V gene are SSHAT and FNYEAQ (reference sequence). The length of the CDR3 is 14 residues. CDR3 DNA sequence: TGTGCCAGCAGCTTAGGACAGGGCCTCTACGAGCAGTACTTC. This encodes CASSLGQGLYEQYF.

The V and J genes are TRBV20-1 and TRBJ1-2; TRBD1 matches 10 bases. The CDR3 totals 13 residues. Germline V gene data show CDR1 as DFQATT and CDR2 as SNEGSKA (reference sequence). V trimming: 3 bases; J trimming: 4 bases; junction bases outside the gene matches: 2. In DNA, the CDR3 is TGCAGTGCTAGTTGGGACAGGGGCTATGGCTACACCTTC. Translated, it gives CSASWDRGYGYTF.

V gene TRBV5-1 combines with J gene TRBJ2-3, with 10 bases matching TRBD2. The germline V gene has CDR1 SGHRS and CDR2 YFSETQ. V was clipped by 0 bases and J by 1 base; unmatched bases: 2. The CDR3 is 16 residues long. CDR3 DNA sequence: TGCGCCAGCAGCTTGGAGGGGACTAGCGGCACAGATACGCAGTATTTT. It specifies CASSLEGTSGTDTQYF.

The J gene is TRBJ2-1, the V gene TRBV6-1; D unclear. The V and J ends lost 2 bases and 2 bases respectively, with 7 bases between them. This CDR3 has 14 amino acids. Germline assignment: CDR1 MNHNS and CDR2 SASEGT. In DNA form, the CDR3 reads TGTGCCAGCAGTGAACACGCAGCCTACAATGAGCAGTTCTTC. Protein sequence: CASSEHAAYNEQFF.

The J gene is TRBJ2-1, the V gene TRBV9; the match to TRBD2 covers 9 bases. The germline gives CDR1 SGDLS, CDR2 YYNGEE. V was clipped by 4 bases and J by 6 bases; unmatched bases: 8. This CDR3 contains 15 residues. This CDR3 reads CASSPLAGAVNEQFF. CDR3 nucleotides: TGTGCCAGCAGCCCCTTAGCGGGAGCGGTCAATGAGCAGTTCTTC. Supplemented by reference TRBV9 and TRBJ2-1, the full variable domain reads DSGVTQTPKHLITATGQRVTLRCSPRSGDLSVYWYQQSLDQGLQFLIQYYNGEERAKGNILERFSAQQFPDLHSELNLSSLELGDSALYFCASSPLAGAVNEQFFGPGTRLTVL.

V usage is TRBV11-2 and J usage is TRBJ1-4, with TRBD1 matching 11 bases. Losses at the gene ends were 2 bases for V and 8 bases for J; bases not matched to a gene: 4. Germline V lookup: CDR1 SGHAT, CDR2 FQNNGV. This CDR3 has 15 amino acids. CDR3 amino acids: CASSLWGTGGEKLFF. CDR3 DNA sequence: TGTGCCAGCAGCTTATGGGGGACAGGGGGAGAAAAACTGTTTTTT.

The J gene is TRBJ1-1, the V gene TRBV27; TRBD1 aligns across 7 bases. Germline values: CDR1 MNHEY, CDR2 SMNVEV (reference sequence). Unmatched junction bases numbered 4, after V lost 2 bases and J lost 4 bases. This CDR3 has 14 amino acids. The CDR3 spells CASSLDRVSTEAFF. The CDR3 DNA sequence: TGTGCCAGCAGTTTAGACAGGGTATCCACTGAAGCTTTCTTT.

The CDR3 bases are TGTGCCAGCAGGCAACAGACAGGGGACTATGGCTACACCTTC. It codes for CASRQQTGDYGYTF. The genes are TRBV28 and TRBJ1-2, with 8 nucleotides matching TRBD1. The germline gives CDR1 MDHEN, CDR2 SYDVKM. CDR3 size: 14 residues. V shed 6 bases, J shed 3 bases, and the junction held 6 bases outside the gene matches.

The chain uses TRBV7-2 and TRBJ1-2, with 10 bases that match TRBD1. Trimming took 2 bases from V and 8 from J; bases not matched to a gene: 11. From germline, CDR1 is SGHTA and CDR2 FQGNSA. The length of the CDR3 is 16 residues. For the CDR3, the DNA is TGTGCCAGCAGCTTAATAGGGACAGGGGTATTGGGAGGCTACACCTTC. Amino acids: CASSLIGTGVLGGYTF. The complete variable domain, with remaining parts taken from reference TRBV7-2 and TRBJ1-2, reads GAGVSQSPSNKVTEKGKDVELRCDPISGHTALYWYRQSLGQGLEFLIYFQGNSAPDKSGLPSDRFSAERTGGSVSTLTIQRTQQEDSAVYLCASSLIGTGVLGGYTFGSGTRLTVV.

This clone was picked up many times. V is TRBV19 and J is TRBJ2-3; a possible D gene is TRBD2 (6 bases). This CDR3 is built from 14 residues. V dropped 7 bases and J dropped 0 bases, with 11 bases sitting between them. Germline CDR1 LNHDA, CDR2 SQIVND (reference sequence). The CDR3: CASKPGVSTDTQYF. DNA for the CDR3: TGTGCCAGTAAGCCGGGGGTTAGCACAGATACGCAGTATTTT.

The chain has TRBV5-4 and TRBJ1-6, with D perhaps matching TRBD1 (6 bases). CDR1 is SGHNT, CDR2 YYREEE, per germline (reference sequence). The CDR3 is made up of 13 amino acids. V lost 4 bases, J lost 9 bases, and 11 bases lay in between. The CDR3 sequence is CASSPDSVSPLHF. In nucleotides, the CDR3 is TGTGCCAGCAGCCCGGACAGTGTTTCACCCCTCCACTTT.

CDR3 sequence: CASSFVTGITDTQYF. The DNA of the CDR3 is TGTGCCAGCAGCTTTGTAACAGGCATTACAGATACGCAGTATTTT. The gene calls are TRBV11-2 and TRBJ2-3; D may be TRBD1 (5 bases). The CDR3 runs to 15 residues. Germline V lookup: CDR1 SGHAT, CDR2 FQNNGV. V lost 3 bases and J 3 bases, leaving 13 bases between the germline ends.

The chain employs TRBV20-1 and TRBJ2-4; D is uncertain. The CDR3 totals 13 residues. Germline CDR1 is DFQATT and CDR2 is SNEGSKA (reference sequence). The ends were cut back, 3 bases at V and 0 bases at J, with 6 bases in the middle. For the CDR3, the DNA is TGCAGTGCTAGTCCCGTAGCCAAAAACATTCAGTACTTC. Protein product: CSASPVAKNIQYF.

As for this clone: Other DNA sequences in this sample translate to the same CDR3. This chain uses TRBV5-6 with TRBJ2-3; D uncertain. The CDR3 runs to 14 residues. Germline-derived CDR1 and CDR2 are SGHDT and YYEEEE. Between the trimmed V and J ends, which lost 4 bases and 1 base, there was a span of 10 bases. CDR3 sequence (DNA): TGTGCCAGCAGCCCCGTTAGAGGCACAGATACGCAGTATTTT. This codes for CASSPVRGTDTQYF.